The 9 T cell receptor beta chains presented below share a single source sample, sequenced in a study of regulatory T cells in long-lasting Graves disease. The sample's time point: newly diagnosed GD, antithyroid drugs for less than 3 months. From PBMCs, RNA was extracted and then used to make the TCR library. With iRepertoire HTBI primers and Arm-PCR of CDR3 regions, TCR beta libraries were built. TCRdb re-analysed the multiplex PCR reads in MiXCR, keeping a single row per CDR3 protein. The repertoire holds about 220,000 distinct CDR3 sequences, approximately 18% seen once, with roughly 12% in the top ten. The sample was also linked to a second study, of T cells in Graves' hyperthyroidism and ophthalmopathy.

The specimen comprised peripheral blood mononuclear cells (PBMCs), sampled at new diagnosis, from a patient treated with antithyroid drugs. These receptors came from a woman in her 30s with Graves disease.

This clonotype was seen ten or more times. CDR3: CSAVSRAGGTTDTQYF. The DNA for the CDR3 is TGCAGTGCTGTGTCCCGGGCTGGGGGTACCACAGATACGCAGTATTTT. The gene calls are TRBV20-1 and TRBJ2-3, with D perhaps assigned TRBD1 or TRBD2 (5 bases each). Germline V gene data show CDR1 as DFQATT and CDR2 as SNEGSKA (reference sequence). CDR3 size: 16 residues. V lost 5 bases and J 2 bases, leaving 20 bases between the germline ends.

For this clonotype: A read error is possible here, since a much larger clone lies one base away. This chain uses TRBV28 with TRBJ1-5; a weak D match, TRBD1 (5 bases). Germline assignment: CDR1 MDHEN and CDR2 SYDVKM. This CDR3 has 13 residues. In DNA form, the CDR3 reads TGTGCCAGCTGGGACGGGCACAATCGGCCCCAGCATTTT. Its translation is CASWDGHNRPQHF. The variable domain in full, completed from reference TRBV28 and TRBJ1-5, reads DVKVTQSSRYLVKRTGEKVFLECVQDMDHENMFWYRQDPGLGLRLIYFSYDVKMKEKGDIPEGYSVSREKKERFSLILESASTNQTSMYLCASWDGHNRPQHFGDGTRLSIL.

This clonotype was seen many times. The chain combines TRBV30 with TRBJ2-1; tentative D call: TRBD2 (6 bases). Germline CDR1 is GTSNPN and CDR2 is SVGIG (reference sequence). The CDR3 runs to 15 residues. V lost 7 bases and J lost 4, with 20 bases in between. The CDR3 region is CASNRGTPGYNEQFF. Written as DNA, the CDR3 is TGTGCCTCTAACCGGGGGACGCCGGGTTACAATGAGCAGTTCTTC.

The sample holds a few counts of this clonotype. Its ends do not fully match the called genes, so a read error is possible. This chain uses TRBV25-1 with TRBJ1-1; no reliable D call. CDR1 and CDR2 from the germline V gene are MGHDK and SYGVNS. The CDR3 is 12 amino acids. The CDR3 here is CANSESTRRAFF. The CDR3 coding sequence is TGTGCCAACAGTGAATCGACCCGCCGCGCTTTCTTT.

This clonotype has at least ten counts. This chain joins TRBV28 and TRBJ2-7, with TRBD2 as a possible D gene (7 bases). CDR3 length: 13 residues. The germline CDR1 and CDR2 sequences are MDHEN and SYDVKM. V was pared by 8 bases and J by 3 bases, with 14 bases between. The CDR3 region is CASLSGGHYEQYF. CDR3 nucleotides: TGTGCCAGCCTCTCGGGGGGCCACTACGAGCAGTACTTC.

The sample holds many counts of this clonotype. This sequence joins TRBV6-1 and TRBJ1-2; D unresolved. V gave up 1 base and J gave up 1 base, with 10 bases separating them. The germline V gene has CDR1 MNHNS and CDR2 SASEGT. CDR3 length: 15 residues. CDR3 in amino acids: CASSEDGRNNYGYTF. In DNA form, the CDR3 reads TGTGCCAGCAGTGAAGACGGCAGGAATAACTATGGCTACACCTTC.

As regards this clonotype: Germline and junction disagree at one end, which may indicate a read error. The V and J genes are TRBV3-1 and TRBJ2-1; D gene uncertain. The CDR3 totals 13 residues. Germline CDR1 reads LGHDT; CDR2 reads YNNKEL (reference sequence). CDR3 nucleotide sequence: TGTGCCAGCAGCCCAGACGGGTTCTATGAGCAGTTGTTC. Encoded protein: CASSPDGFYEQLF.

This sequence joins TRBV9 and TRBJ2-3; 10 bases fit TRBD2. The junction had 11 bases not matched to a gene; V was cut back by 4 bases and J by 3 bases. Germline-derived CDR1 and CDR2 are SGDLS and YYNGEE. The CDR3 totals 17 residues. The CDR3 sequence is CASSPQGIAGGTDTQYF. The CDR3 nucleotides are TGTGCCAGCAGCCCCCAAGGGATAGCGGGGGGAACAGATACGCAGTATTTT.

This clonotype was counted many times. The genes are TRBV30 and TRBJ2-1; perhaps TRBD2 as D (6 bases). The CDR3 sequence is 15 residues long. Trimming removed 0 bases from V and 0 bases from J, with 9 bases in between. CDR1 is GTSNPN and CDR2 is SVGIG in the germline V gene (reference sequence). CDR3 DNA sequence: TGTGCCTGGAGTGTAGGAGGGAGCTCCTACAATGAGCAGTTCTTC. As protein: CAWSVGGSSYNEQFF. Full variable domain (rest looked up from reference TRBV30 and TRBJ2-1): SQTIHQWPATLVQPVGSPLSLECTVEGTSNPNLYWYRQAAGRGLQLLFYSVGIGQISSEVPQNLSASRPQDRQFILSSKKLLLSDSGFYLCAWSVGGSSYNEQFFGPGTRLTVL.